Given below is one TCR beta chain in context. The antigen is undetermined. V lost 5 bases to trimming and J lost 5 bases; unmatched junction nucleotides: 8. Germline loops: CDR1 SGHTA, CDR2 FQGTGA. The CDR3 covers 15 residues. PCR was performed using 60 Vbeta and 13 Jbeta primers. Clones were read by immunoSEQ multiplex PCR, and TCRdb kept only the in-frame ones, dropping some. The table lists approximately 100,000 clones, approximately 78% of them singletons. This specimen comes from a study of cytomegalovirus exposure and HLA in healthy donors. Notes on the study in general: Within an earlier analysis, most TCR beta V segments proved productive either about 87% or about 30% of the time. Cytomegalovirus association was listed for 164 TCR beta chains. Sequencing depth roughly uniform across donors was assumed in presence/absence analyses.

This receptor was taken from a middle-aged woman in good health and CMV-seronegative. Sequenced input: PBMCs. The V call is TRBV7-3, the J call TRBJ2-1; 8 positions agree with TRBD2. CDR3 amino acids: CASSPTGTRNNEQFF. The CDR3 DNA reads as TGTGCCAGCAGCCCCACCGGGACTAGGAACAATGAGCAGTTCTTC.